This T cell receptor (beta chain) appears in the sequencing data of a study of cytomegalovirus exposure and HLA in healthy donors. V lost 2 bases and J lost 6; bases outside the gene matches: 22. Germline CDR1 and CDR2: MNHEY and SMNVEV (reference sequence). The CDR3 is 20 residues long. The study ran its PCR with 60 Vbeta and 13 Jbeta primers. Data came from immunoSEQ multiplex PCR; TCRdb stores just in-frame clones and leaves some out. The sample yields roughly 120,000 clones, 65% to 80% seen once. Sample: PBMCs. This clonotype was sampled from a woman aged 60-75 years in good health and CMV-seropositive. The chain employs TRBV27 and TRBJ1-5; 7 bases map to TRBD1. CDR3 sequence (DNA): TGTGCCAGCAGTTTAATTACCCGGACAGGTCCCTTTCCCGGAGTTCAGCCCCAGCATTTT. Amino acids: CASSLITRTGPFPGVQPQHF.